This T cell receptor beta chain was obtained from a study of siplizumab effects on memory and regulatory T cells. Notes on the study in general: In controls, 25% to 30% of mappable alloreactive CD4+ clones were Treg-derived on average, versus 68.8% with siplizumab.

Here immunoSEQ multiplex PCR was the method, and the copy in TCRdb shows in-frame clones only, minus some. This sample has about 100,000 clones; 92% occur once, and the top ten carry 0.55% to 0.85%. The V end lost 5 bases, the J end lost 2 bases, and 19 bases lay between the germline ends. This CDR3 has 16 residues. Looked up from germline, CDR1 is MNHEY and CDR2 is SMNVEV (reference sequence). For this clone: Its antigen is not known.

The rearrangement joins TRBV27 to TRBJ2-7; a possible D gene is TRBD1 (5 bases). The sequenced material came from Tregs sorted from blood. This receptor was obtained from a human donor in good health. CDR3 amino acids: CASSLRLRQGTYEQYF. CDR3 sequence (DNA): TGTGCCAGCAGTCTCCGCCTGAGGCAGGGTACCTACGAGCAGTACTTC.